The TCR beta chain described here comes from a study of blood T cells in healthy people across ages. Germline V lookup: CDR1 SNHLY, CDR2 FYNNEI. The CDR3 contains 11 residues. With 9 bases removed from V and 10 bases from J, the gap between germline ends came to 10 bases. A second PCR, run for roughly 7 to 11 cycles, used a sample-barcoded 5' primer plus a J-beta primer mix. TCRdb passed the 5' RACE reads through MiXCR, listing each CDR3 protein once. The table records about 760,000 distinct CDR3 sequences, around 50% of them present only once. Healthy Caucasians from Russia aged about 6 to 90 served as donors. They isolated at least 6 million PBMCs from each sample.

This TCR was sampled from a man aged 35 to 55 in good health. The sample comprised blood. The chain is built from TRBV2 and TRBJ1-6; tentative D call: TRBD1 (5 bases). This CDR3 reads CASRGRSPLHF. CDR3 sequence (DNA): TGTGCCAGTAGGGGCCGGTCACCCCTCCACTTT.